This TCR beta chain was identified in a study of blood T cell repertoires in COVID-19. The CDR3 has 16 amino acids. In germline, CDR1 is MNHEY, CDR2 SMNVEV (reference sequence). The V and J ends lost 2 bases and 4 bases respectively, with 18 bases between them. Sequencing used immunoSEQ multiplex PCR; TCRdb keeps in-frame clones, though not all of them. This table has approximately 250,000 clones, around 90% appearing once. Material: PBMCs or T cells enriched from blood (not recorded which). J is TRBJ2-7 and V is TRBV27; tentatively, D is TRBD2 (5 bases). This receptor was obtained from a woman in her twenties or thirties with acute COVID-19. CDR3 bases: TGTGCCAGCAGTTTACGTTTCGGGGAGTGGGGTTACGAGCAGTACTTC. Translated: CASSLRFGEWGYEQYF.